The present T cell receptor (beta chain) was sequenced within a study of OX40 agonist ivuxolimab in advanced cancers. Study-level results: Mean expanded clone counts were higher in CD8+ than CD4+ T cells. CD4+ and CD8+ blood T cells expanded clonally by week 6 at 0.1 to 3.0 mg/kg.

On this clone: What it binds is unknown.

With 6 bases removed from V and 1 base from J, the gap between germline ends came to 10 bases. The CDR3 extends over 14 amino acids. Germline V gene lookup returns CDR1 KGHSH and CDR2 LQKENI. TCRdb's copy holds only in-frame clones and misses some; the assay was immunoSEQ multiplex PCR. This repertoire shows 72,000 or so clones, more than 80% found once; its top ten account for around 0.44%. The sequence came from an adult with an advanced solid tumor such as melanoma, head and neck, liver or kidney cancer. The J gene is TRBJ1-3, the V gene TRBV18; the D is unclear. Sequenced material: CD4+ or CD8+ T cells sorted from blood, taken in a trial of the OX40 agonist ivuxolimab. The CDR3: CASSNLASGNTIYF. DNA of the CDR3: TGTGCCAGCTCCAACCTGGCGTCTGGAAACACCATATATTTT. The whole variable domain, filled in from reference TRBV18 and TRBJ1-3, reads NAGVMQNPRHLVRRRGQEARLRCSPMKGHSHVYWYRQLPEEGLKFMVYLQKENIIDESGMPKERFSAEFPKEGPSILRIQQVVRGDSAAYFCASSNLASGNTIYFGEGSWLTVV.